One and the same sample provided the 17 T cell receptor beta chains below, sequenced in a study of T cell repertoires in cytomegalovirus infection. These TCRs' antigens remain unknown. TCRdb reanalysed the reads using MiXCR and keeps one entry per CDR3 protein. Of some 920,000 distinct CDR3 sequences in the sample, approximately 30% are singletons; the top ten hold around 15%. The source was cultured CD8+ T cells from PBMCs, collected from culture after CMV antigen stimulation. The receptors come from a human donor in good health (CMV status not recorded). Some clones in this sample may be carry-over from other donors' samples.

This clonotype appeared a few times. Here the CDR3 DNA reads TGTGCCAGCAGCTTAGCAGTTAGCGGGGACGAGCAGTACGTC. This encodes CASSLAVSGDEQYV. The chain recombines TRBV7-6 with TRBJ2-7; 8 nucleotides align to TRBD2. This CDR3 has 14 residues. J was trimmed by 5 bases and V by 0 bases; bases with no gene match: 3. Germline loops: CDR1 SGHVS, CDR2 FNYEAQ.

The chain employs TRBV7-9 and TRBJ2-5; 9 bases map to TRBD1. CDR3 size: 19 residues. The junction had 17 bases not matched to a gene; V was cut back by 5 bases and J by 1 base. Looked up from germline, CDR1 is SEHNR and CDR2 is FQNEAQ (reference sequence). Written as DNA, the CDR3 is TGTGCCAGCAGCCCCGTCCCGGGACAGGGTCAGCTTCCCCAAGAGACCCAGTACTTC. Translating it yields CASSPVPGQGQLPQETQYF.

There are many counts of this clonotype. CDR3: CASKYSGLYNEQFF. CDR3 nucleotides: TGTGCCAGCAAATACTCGGGCCTGTACAATGAGCAGTTCTTC. The genes are TRBV6-2 or TRBV6-3 and TRBJ2-1, with D unresolved. The CDR3 extends over 14 amino acids. Germline CDR1 and CDR2: MNHEY and SVGEGT. The V gene lost 7 bases and the J gene lost 4 bases, with 14 bases spanning the gap.

The chain uses TRBV10-3 and TRBJ1-1; 10 bases match TRBD1. V lost 4 bases, J lost 4 bases, and 6 bases stayed unmatched. The CDR3 sequence is 15 residues long. Germline assignment: CDR1 ENHRY and CDR2 SYGVKD. CDR3 region: CAISVNRDRGTEAFF. CDR3 coding DNA: TGTGCCATCAGTGTTAACCGGGACAGGGGCACTGAAGCTTTCTTT.

The sample holds a few counts of this clonotype. The CDR3 region has the DNA TGTGCCAGCAGTGAGAGACAGGGGCCTTATAGCAATCAGCCCCAGCATTTT. It specifies CASSERQGPYSNQPQHF. The chain employs TRBV6-1 and TRBJ1-5; 8 nucleotides line up with TRBD1. The V and J ends lost 3 bases and 0 bases, in that order; junction bases with no gene match: 7. The CDR3 covers 17 residues. Germline V gives CDR1 MNHNS, CDR2 SASEGT.

This clonotype has a handful of counts. The chain carries TRBV10-3 and TRBJ2-1; D possibly corresponds to TRBD2 (5 bases). Germline V gene sequence: CDR1 ENHRY, CDR2 SYGVKD. The CDR3 has 12 residues. V dropped 9 bases and J dropped 6 bases, with 12 bases sitting between them. The chain's CDR3 is CAMKEESNEQFF. The DNA of the CDR3 is TGTGCCATGAAGGAGGAGTCCAATGAGCAGTTCTTC.

The V and J genes are TRBV6-1 and TRBJ2-3, with 7 positions matching TRBD2. This CDR3 spans 13 amino acids. Germline values: CDR1 MNHNS, CDR2 SASEGT. The ends lost 4 bases at V and 6 bases at J; junction bases unmatched: 4. CDR3 sequence: CASSVEGGDTQYF. The DNA for the CDR3 is TGTGCCAGCAGTGTAGAGGGAGGGGATACGCAGTATTTT.

This clonotype was recorded only once. The CDR3 sequence is CASSYSLDRGEQYV. The CDR3, as DNA: TGTGCCAGCAGTTATTCTCTAGACAGAGGCGAGCAGTACGTC. The V and J genes are TRBV6-9 and TRBJ2-7; weak D call: TRBD1 (5 bases). This CDR3 region has 14 residues. Germline CDR1 reads MNHGY; CDR2 reads SVAAGI. V shed 0 bases and J shed 6 bases, with 12 bases lying between them.

This clonotype was seen only a few times. J is TRBJ2-7 and V is TRBV13, with TRBD1 matching 11 bases. Trimming took 5 bases from V and 5 from J; bases not matched to a gene: 5. The CDR3 spans 14 residues. CDR1 is PRHDT, CDR2 FYEKMQ, per germline (reference sequence). DNA for the CDR3: TGTGCCAGCAGCAGACGGGACAGGGGGGACGAGCAGTACGTC. Protein product: CASSRRDRGDEQYV.

Regarding this clonotype: This may come from a read error, since a much larger clone is one base off. The rearrangement joins TRBV11-1 to TRBJ1-1; D call uncertain. The V gene's germline CDR1 is SGHAT and CDR2 FQDESV (reference sequence). This CDR3 is built from 14 residues. CDR3 amino acids: CASSLGGVNVEACF. For the CDR3, the DNA is TGTGCCAGCAGCTTAGGGGGTGTGAATGTTGAAGCTTGCTTT. The complete variable domain, with remaining parts taken from reference TRBV11-1 and TRBJ1-1, reads EAEVAQSPRYKITEKSQAVAFWCDPISGHATLYWYRQILGQGPELLVQFQDESVVDDSQLPKDRFSAERLKGVDSTLKIQPAELGDSAMYLCASSLGGVNVEACFGQGTRLTVV.

V is TRBV27 and J is TRBJ2-7, with 12 bases matching TRBD2. Germline values: CDR1 MNHEY, CDR2 SMNVEV (reference sequence). This CDR3 has 16 residues. The V and J ends lost 2 bases and 5 bases, in that order; junction bases with no gene match: 7. The CDR3 region is CASSLARLAGADEQYV. DNA for the CDR3: TGTGCCAGCAGTTTAGCGCGACTAGCGGGGGCAGACGAGCAGTACGTC.

The chain combines TRBV5-4 with TRBJ2-2; D is perhaps TRBD1 (7 bases). Looked up from germline, CDR1 is SGHNT and CDR2 is YYREEE (reference sequence). The V and J ends lost 5 bases and 4 bases respectively, with 12 bases between them. The CDR3 contains 14 residues. The CDR3, as DNA: TGTGCCAGCAGAGTTCAGGGGGGCACCGGGGAGCTGTTTTTT. Amino acids: CASRVQGGTGELFF.

The V and J genes are TRBV12-3 or TRBV12-4 and TRBJ2-7; TRBD2 matches at 7 bases. V shed 5 bases and J 5 bases; nucleotides not matched to a gene: 3. The CDR3 length is 12 residues. The CDR3 sequence: CASSTGGNEQYV. The CDR3 coding sequence is TGTGCCAGCAGTACGGGGGGAAACGAGCAGTACGTC.

CDR3 in amino acids: CASTPNNGQGVKETQYF. Here the CDR3 DNA reads TGTGCCAGCACCCCTAATAACGGACAGGGGGTAAAAGAGACCCAGTACTTC. V usage is TRBV6-2 or TRBV6-3 and J usage is TRBJ2-5; 10 bases align to TRBD1. This CDR3 is 17 amino acids long. Unmatched junction bases numbered 14, after V lost 7 bases and J lost 3 bases. Germline CDR1 reads MNHEY; CDR2 reads SVGEGT.

In nucleotides, the CDR3 is TGTGCCAGCAGCTTAATCAGGCTTGGAAACACCATATATTTT. This codes for CASSLIRLGNTIYF. J is TRBJ1-3 and V is TRBV7-6; D is undetermined. This CDR3 has 14 amino acids. CDR1 SGHVS and CDR2 FNYEAQ come from the germline V gene. Trimming pared 2 bases from V and 3 bases from J, leaving 8 bases between. Combining the CDR3 with reference TRBV7-6 and TRBJ1-3 gives the whole variable domain GAGVSQSPRYKVTKRGQDVALRCDPISGHVSLYWYRQALGQGPEFLTYFNYEAQQDKSGLPNDRFSAERPEGSISTLTIQRTEQRDSAMYRCASSLIRLGNTIYFGEGSWLTVV.

This chain uses TRBV6-1 with TRBJ1-5, with D perhaps TRBD1 (5 bases). The V gene's germline CDR1 is MNHNS and CDR2 SASEGT. V was cut by 6 bases and J by 0 bases, with 12 bases left in between. CDR3 length: 15 amino acids. CDR3: CASSNGANSNQPQHF. For the CDR3, the DNA is TGTGCCAGCAGCAACGGGGCTAATAGCAATCAGCCCCAGCATTTT.

The sample holds a few counts of this clonotype. The chain couples TRBV29-1 to TRBJ1-1, with 8 bases identical to TRBD1. J was trimmed by 4 bases and V by 3 bases; bases with no gene match: 4. Germline CDR1 reads SQVTM; CDR2 reads ANQGSEA. This CDR3 has 13 amino acids. Here the CDR3 reads CSVDSGGLTEAFF. In nucleotides, the CDR3 is TGCAGCGTTGATTCAGGGGGCCTCACTGAAGCTTTCTTT.